One sample yielded the 25 T cell receptor beta chains listed below, sequenced in a study of T cell responses to AZD1222 COVID-19 vaccine. Sequencing was performed with immunoSEQ multiplex PCR; in TCRdb, only in-frame clones are kept and a portion is missing. The repertoire has roughly 180,000 clones, roughly 92% of them found once; the top ten carry about 0.64%. The material sequenced was peripheral blood, taken on day 0 of AZD1222 vaccination. All receptors derive from an adult in good health.

The count of this clone is one. The rearrangement joins TRBV7-9 to TRBJ1-1; 8 nucleotides agree with TRBD1. The CDR3 runs 15 residues. J was trimmed by 4 bases and V by 4 bases; bases with no gene match: 8. CDR1 is SEHNR and CDR2 is FQNEAQ in the germline V gene (reference sequence). This CDR3 is CASSSSLTGGTEAFF. For the CDR3, the DNA is TGTGCCAGCAGCTCTAGTCTAACAGGGGGCACTGAAGCTTTCTTT.

The V gene is TRBV7-9, the J gene TRBJ1-3; the D gene is possibly TRBD1 (6 bases). Germline V lookup: CDR1 SEHNR, CDR2 FQNEAQ (reference sequence). Trimming left V 4 bases short and J 14 bases short, with 15 bases between. The length of the CDR3 is 12 residues. The CDR3 loop reads CASSSQGSAVYF. The CDR3 DNA reads TGTGCCAGCAGCTCTCAGGGGTCCGCGGTATATTTT. The whole variable domain, remainder taken from reference TRBV7-9 and TRBJ1-3, is DTGVSQNPRHKITKRGQNVTFRCDPISEHNRLYWYRQTLGQGPEFLTYFQNEAQLEKSRLLSDRFSAERPKGSFSTLEIQRTEQGDSAMYLCASSSQGSAVYFGEGSWLTVV.

The genes are TRBV24-1 and TRBJ1-5; TRBD1 matches at 7 bases. This CDR3 spans 15 amino acids. Trimming took 3 bases from V and 0 from J; bases not matched to a gene: 1. Germline V gene lookup returns CDR1 KGHDR and CDR2 SFDVKD. The DNA for the CDR3 is TGTGCCACCAGTGATGGACAGGCTAGCAATCAGCCCCAGCATTTT. It yields the protein CATSDGQASNQPQHF.

The rearrangement uses TRBV5-1 and TRBJ1-6; 10 nucleotides align to TRBD1. Trimming took 4 bases from V and 9 from J; bases not matched to a gene: 7. Germline CDR1 is SGHRS and CDR2 is YFSETQ. There are 15 residues in the CDR3. The DNA for the CDR3 is TGCGCCAGCAGCAATCGGACAGGGGGTACTTCACCCCTCCACTTT. It codes for CASSNRTGGTSPLHF.

The chain recombines TRBV30 with TRBJ2-6; D ambiguous. The CDR3 is made up of 14 amino acids. CDR1 and CDR2 from the germline V gene are GTSNPN and SVGIG (reference sequence). V was pared by 1 base and J by 8 bases, with 12 bases between. The DNA for the CDR3 is TGTGCCTGGAGTGCCAAGGGCCTACCCAACGTCCTGACTTTC. This sequence encodes CAWSAKGLPNVLTF.

This clone was counted between two and nine times. The chain employs TRBV6-1 and TRBJ2-3, with 7 bases fitting TRBD2. V lost 2 bases to trimming and J lost 0 bases; unmatched junction nucleotides: 8. Germline loops: CDR1 MNHNS, CDR2 SASEGT. The CDR3 runs 17 residues. The CDR3 DNA follows: TGTGCCAGCAGTGAACCCCCGGGCGGGGGAAGCACAGATACGCAGTATTTT. It yields the protein CASSEPPGGGSTDTQYF.

This chain uses TRBV30 with TRBJ2-3; TRBD1 might be the D (5 bases). This CDR3 is 11 amino acids long. The V gene lost 2 bases and the J gene lost 11 bases, with 11 bases spanning the gap. Germline V gene data show CDR1 as GTSNPN and CDR2 as SVGIG (reference sequence). This chain's CDR3 is CAWSLDRKQYF. The CDR3 DNA reads TGTGCCTGGAGTCTTGACAGAAAGCAGTATTTT.

V gene TRBV28 combines with J gene TRBJ1-5; possible D gene TRBD1, 6 bases. The CDR3 has 13 residues. Trimming pared 3 bases from V and 5 bases from J, leaving 8 bases between. Germline lookup yields CDR1 MDHEN and CDR2 SYDVKM. The CDR3 nucleotides are TGTGCCAGCAGTTTGCCAGGGGATCAGCCCCAGCATTTT. Residues: CASSLPGDQPQHF.

The chain recombines TRBV19 with TRBJ1-2; D unclear. The CDR3 contains 11 residues. V was trimmed by 1 base and J by 4 bases, leaving 1 base between them. Per the germline V gene, CDR1 is LNHDA and CDR2 is SQIVND (reference sequence). CDR3 sequence reads: CASSIGYGYTF. In nucleotides, the CDR3 is TGTGCCAGTAGTATAGGCTATGGCTACACCTTC.

This chain joins TRBV7-9 and TRBJ2-2; D ambiguous. V dropped 1 base and J dropped 1 base, with 4 bases sitting between them. The CDR3 runs to 14 residues. The germline V gene has CDR1 SEHNR and CDR2 FQNEAQ (reference sequence). The CDR3 DNA follows: TGTGCCAGCAGCTTAGGCGGGAACACCGGGGAGCTGTTTTTT. It is translated as CASSLGGNTGELFF.

The chain uses TRBV10-1 and TRBJ2-2; TRBD2 agrees at 11 bases. The CDR3 has 15 amino acids. Looked up from germline, CDR1 is WNHNN and CDR2 is SYGVQD (reference sequence). With V trimmed by 8 bases and J by 4 bases, 6 bases remained unmatched. CDR3 sequence: CASAIAGGVTGELFF. Written as DNA, the CDR3 is TGCGCCAGCGCCATAGCGGGGGGGGTCACCGGGGAGCTGTTTTTT.

The CDR3 protein is CASSLGEETQYF. DNA of the CDR3: TGTGCCAGCAGCTTGGGGGAAGAGACCCAGTACTTC. The chain carries TRBV5-4 and TRBJ2-5; D remains ambiguous. CDR3 length: 12 residues. From germline, CDR1 is SGHNT and CDR2 YYREEE (reference sequence). Trimming left V 0 bases short and J 3 bases short, with 3 bases between.

The J gene is TRBJ2-3, the V gene TRBV27; 11 nucleotides agree with TRBD2. Germline V gene data show CDR1 as MNHEY and CDR2 as SMNVEV (reference sequence). This CDR3 contains 15 residues. Trimming cost V 6 bases and J 4 bases; bases outside gene matches: 6. The CDR3 loop reads CASRDRLAGSDTQYF. The CDR3 DNA reads as TGTGCCAGCAGGGATCGACTAGCGGGATCAGATACGCAGTATTTT.

The V and J genes are TRBV5-6 and TRBJ2-1; TRBD2 aligns across 8 bases. Germline lookup yields CDR1 SGHDT and CDR2 YYEEEE. This CDR3 has 15 amino acids. Unmatched junction bases numbered 9, after V lost 1 base and J lost 9 bases. CDR3 loop: CASSLPWTSLGEQFF. The CDR3 DNA sequence: TGTGCCAGCAGCTTGCCGTGGACTAGCTTAGGTGAGCAGTTCTTC.

The chain recombines TRBV2 with TRBJ1-1; TRBD1 might be the D (5 bases). Germline CDR1 SNHLY, CDR2 FYNNEI. Trimming left V 8 bases short and J 6 bases short, with 16 bases between. This CDR3 comprises 13 residues. In DNA, the CDR3 is TGTGCCAGCGTGGAAGGGTCGACAGCTGAAGCTTTCTTT. The encoded protein is CASVEGSTAEAFF.

The rearrangement joins TRBV11-2 to TRBJ1-4, with D perhaps TRBD1 (5 bases). Germline loops: CDR1 SGHAT, CDR2 FQNNGV. The V gene lost 5 bases and the J gene lost 5 bases, with 9 bases spanning the gap. CDR3 size: 13 residues. CDR3 protein: CASSPGGNEKLFF. The CDR3 nucleotides are TGTGCCAGCAGCCCGGGGGGGAATGAAAAACTGTTTTTT. Full variable domain (outside the CDR3, taken from reference TRBV11-2 and TRBJ1-4): EAGVAQSPRYKIIEKRQSVAFWCNPISGHATLYWYQQILGQGPKLLIQFQNNGVVDDSQLPKDRFSAERLKGVDSTLKIQPAKLEDSAVYLCASSPGGNEKLFFGSGTQLSVL.

The CDR3, as DNA: TGTGCCAGCAGTTACTCAGGGGACCCCTACGAGCAGTACTTC. Its protein is CASSYSGDPYEQYF. The chain carries TRBV6-6 and TRBJ2-7, with D possibly called TRBD1 or TRBD2 (5 bases each). CDR3 length: 14 residues. Germline loops: CDR1 MNHNY, CDR2 SVGAGI (reference sequence). Trimming stripped 0 bases from V and 2 bases from J, with 8 bases between.

The rearrangement uses TRBV5-1 and TRBJ2-3, with 7 bases identical to TRBD2. CDR3 length equals 16 residues. Germline CDR1 reads SGHRS; CDR2 reads YFSETQ. With 3 bases clipped from V and 2 bases from J, the junction kept 9 bases outside the gene matches. As DNA, the CDR3 is TGCGCCAGCAGCTCCCCCCCGGGAGGCAACACAGATACGCAGTATTTT. This sequence encodes CASSSPPGGNTDTQYF.

V usage is TRBV10-3 and J usage is TRBJ1-3; the D gene is possibly TRBD1 (5 bases). The CDR3 runs 14 residues. With 7 bases removed from V and 0 bases from J, the gap between germline ends came to 10 bases. CDR1 and CDR2 from the germline V gene are ENHRY and SYGVKD. The CDR3: CAITEGYSGNTIYF. The CDR3 bases are TGTGCCATCACCGAGGGGTACTCTGGAAACACCATATATTTT.

The V gene is TRBV5-1, the J gene TRBJ1-1, with D possibly being TRBD1 (5 bases). The CDR3 is 17 amino acids. The germline V gene encodes CDR1 SGHRS and CDR2 YFSETQ. Trimming left V 6 bases short and J 4 bases short, with 25 bases between. In DNA, the CDR3 is TGCGCCAGCACCAGGGAAGTGGTTCGGGGGACCGCCACTGAAGCTTTCTTT. It translates to CASTREVVRGTATEAFF.

The rearrangement links TRBV7-8 to TRBJ1-1; tentatively, D is TRBD1 (5 bases). This CDR3 contains 14 residues. CDR1 and CDR2 (germline): SGHVS, FQNEAQ. Trimming stripped 3 bases from V and 4 bases from J, with 12 bases between. The DNA for the CDR3 is TGTGCCAGCAGCTTCAGGGCAACAGGCACTGAAGCTTTCTTT. This translates into CASSFRATGTEAFF.

V gene TRBV25-1 combines with J gene TRBJ1-5; no clear D. This CDR3 has 17 residues. Trimming removed 1 base at V and 5 bases at J, with 18 bases between. Germline lookup yields CDR1 MGHDK and CDR2 SYGVNS. The CDR3 DNA follows: TGTGCCAGCAGTGAATTTGTCAACACGTTCAGTGATCAGCCCCAGCATTTT. This gives the protein CASSEFVNTFSDQPQHF.

V and J are TRBV6-5 and TRBJ2-1, with 13 bases identical to TRBD2. This CDR3 region has 15 residues. With V trimmed by 7 bases and J by 5 bases, 5 bases remained unmatched. Germline V gives CDR1 MNHEY, CDR2 SVGAGI. CDR3 in DNA: TGTGCCAGCACCATCGGGACTAGCGGGAACAATGAGCAGTTCTTC. It is translated as CASTIGTSGNNEQFF.

This rearrangement joins TRBV27 to TRBJ2-1; TRBD1 matches 7 bases. J lost 3 bases, V lost 10 bases, and 6 bases had no gene match. Germline V gene lookup returns CDR1 MNHEY and CDR2 SMNVEV (reference sequence). This CDR3 region has 13 residues. CDR3 DNA sequence: TGTGCCACCCGACAGGGAAACTACAATGAGCAGTTCTTC. Its protein product is CATRQGNYNEQFF.

On this clone itself: The same CDR3 can be traced to other DNA sequences in this sample. V usage is TRBV5-4 and J usage is TRBJ1-1, with 7 bases aligning to TRBD1. Germline trimming cut 2 bases from V and 6 bases from J; bases unmatched to any gene: 1. CDR1 SGHNT and CDR2 YYREEE come from the germline V gene (reference sequence). The CDR3 runs to 12 residues. As DNA, the CDR3 is TGTGCCAGCAGCTTAGGGGGCCCTGAAGCTTTCTTT. It translates to CASSLGGPEAFF.